This T cell receptor (beta chain) was sequenced in a study of T cells in Graves' hyperthyroidism and ophthalmopathy. Germline V gives CDR1 MGHRA, CDR2 YSYEKL. CDR3 length: 16 amino acids. Unmatched junction bases numbered 6, after V lost 0 bases and J lost 5 bases. The investigators amplified TCR beta CDR3 regions from RNA transcripts. Using the HTBI primer set, a first-round RT-PCR was run on the TCR CDR3. TCRdb redid the calling of the multiplex PCR reads with MiXCR, one entry per CDR3 protein. In the table there are about 580,000 distinct CDR3 sequences, about 15% of which are singletons. The blood was taken when hyperthyroidism was first diagnosed, before any ophthalmopathy symptoms showed up. Study-wide results and caveats: Median prediction lead before ophthalmopathy onset was 5.5 to 7 months with the model.

This clonotype was observed at least ten times. The antigen remains undetermined. This rearrangement joins TRBV4-1 to TRBJ1-5, with 8 bases that match TRBD1. Material: blood. This receptor was obtained from a woman between 25 and 40 years old with Graves' hyperthyroidism that later progressed to Graves' ophthalmopathy. The CDR3 protein is CASSQDLDRGHQPQHF. CDR3 sequence (DNA): TGCGCCAGCAGCCAAGATCTAGACAGGGGTCATCAGCCCCAGCATTTT.